This T cell receptor (beta chain) came from a study of blood T cell repertoires in COVID-19. Study-level background: From the United States, Italy and Spain came samples of acute and convalescent COVID-19. Sources were T cells, B-cell-depleted T cells, or PBMCs; the material itself was cDNA or gDNA.

Repertoires were generated with immunoSEQ multiplex PCR, while TCRdb's copy carries only in-frame clones and drops some. The sample consists of about 96,000 clones, approximately 84% of them appearing once. Germline V gives CDR1 SGHDT, CDR2 YYEEEE. This CDR3 is built from 13 residues. V lost 2 bases, J lost 3 bases, and 8 bases lay in between. The TCR comes from a woman between 55 and 75 years old with acute or convalescent COVID-19. The sample taken for sequencing was peripheral blood. V is TRBV5-6 and J is TRBJ1-1; D is uncertain. The CDR3 sequence is CASSFGKYTEAFF. The CDR3 bases are TGTGCCAGCAGCTTCGGGAAATACACTGAAGCTTTCTTT.